These 8 T cell receptor beta chains share one sample of origin, sequenced in a study of T cells in Graves' hyperthyroidism and ophthalmopathy. RNA transcripts gave rise to amplified TCR beta CDR3 regions. During a first-round RT-PCR of the TCR CDR3, the HTBI primer set was used. TCRdb called the multiplex PCR reads again in MiXCR, with one record for every CDR3 protein. The table lists hundreds of thousands of distinct CDR3 sequences, about a third of them singletons, with around 30% in the top ten. The material sequenced was blood. These receptors were collected from a woman in her thirties or forties with Graves' hyperthyroidism.

V usage is TRBV7-2 and J usage is TRBJ2-7, with 7 nucleotides matching TRBD1. The V gene end was trimmed by 3 bases and the J gene end by 3 bases; junction bases not matched to a gene: 5. Germline V gene sequence: CDR1 SGHTA, CDR2 FQGNSA. CDR3 size: 14 residues. The CDR3: CASSFGQVNYEQYF. As DNA, the CDR3 is TGTGCCAGCAGCTTCGGACAGGTGAACTACGAGCAGTACTTC.

V is TRBV7-8 and J is TRBJ1-4; 10 positions match TRBD1. The junction had 11 bases not matched to a gene; V was cut back by 5 bases and J by 8 bases. CDR1 is SGHVS and CDR2 is FQNEAQ in the germline V gene. The CDR3 sequence is 16 residues long. The CDR3, as DNA: TGTGCCAGCAGCGCCGAGACAGGGGGCTGGGGCGAAAAACTGTTTTTT. This encodes CASSAETGGWGEKLFF.

The chain is built from TRBV3-1 and TRBJ2-5; D not certain. V lost 0 bases and J 5 bases, leaving 13 bases between the germline ends. The V gene's germline CDR1 is LGHDT and CDR2 YNNKEL (reference sequence). This CDR3 region has 15 residues. CDR3 in amino acids: CASSQDGRVLETQYF. The CDR3 coding sequence is TGTGCCAGCAGCCAAGATGGCAGAGTATTGGAGACCCAGTACTTC.

The CDR3 nucleotides read TGCAGCGAGCGTTCAGGGCCCGGTGGCTACACCTTC. Its protein product is CSERSGPGGYTF. This rearrangement joins TRBV29-1 to TRBJ1-2; D might be TRBD1 (5 bases). The CDR3 is made up of 12 amino acids. Germline loops: CDR1 SQVTM, CDR2 ANQGSEA. The ends were cut back, 7 bases at V and 7 bases at J, with 16 bases in the middle.

Note on this clonotype: Its ends do not fully match the called genes, so a read error is possible. The rearrangement uses TRBV7-3 and TRBJ2-2, with 12 bases fitting TRBD2. Looked up from germline, CDR1 is SGHTA and CDR2 is FQGTGA. The CDR3 covers 18 residues. Here the CDR3 reads CASSVVTSGGANPGELFF. The CDR3 DNA sequence: TGTGCCAGCAGCGTTGTGACTAGCGGGGGAGCGAACCCCGGGGAGCTGTTTTTT. The full variable domain, rest sourced from reference TRBV7-3 and TRBJ2-2, is GAGVSQTPSNKVTEKGKYVELRCDPISGHTALYWYRQSLGQGPEFLIYFQGTGAADDSGLPNDRFFAVRPEGSVSTLKIQRTERGDSAVYLCASSVVTSGGANPGELFFGEGSRLTVL.

A remark on this clonotype: A junction end diverges from the germline sequence, so it may reflect a read error. The genes are TRBV6-1 and TRBJ1-2; D not resolved. The CDR3 covers 16 residues. Germline CDR1 is MNHNS and CDR2 is SASEGT. The CDR3 sequence: CAISEAWTAGNYGYTF. The CDR3 bases are TGTGCCATCAGTGAAGCGTGGACCGCGGGAAACTATGGCTACACCTTC.

The genes are TRBV19 and TRBJ1-6, with D perhaps TRBD1 (5 bases). The CDR3 totals 17 residues. The germline V gene encodes CDR1 LNHDA and CDR2 SQIVND (reference sequence). V was trimmed by 6 bases and J by 1 base, leaving 16 bases between them. Here the CDR3 DNA reads TGTGCCAGTAGGTCCCACCGCCAGGGATCCTATAATTCACCCCTCCACTTT. Encoded protein: CASRSHRQGSYNSPLHF.

This clonotype showed up just a few times. The chain uses TRBV12-3 or TRBV12-4 and TRBJ2-5; TRBD2 aligns across 11 bases. J gave up 5 bases and V 7 bases, and 12 bases lay outside the gene matches. The CDR3 contains 16 residues. Here the CDR3 reads CASIRTSGGLGETQYF. The CDR3 DNA follows: TGTGCCAGCATCCGAACTAGCGGGGGCCTGGGGGAGACCCAGTACTTC.